This TCR beta chain comes out of a study of Ad26.COV2.S vaccination and SARS-CoV-2 variants. As for the study in general: Intramuscularly, Ad26.COV2.S was given either once or twice, 56 days apart. Study observations and caveats: Non-spike TCR breadth did not differ much between vaccine and placebo recipients.

The treatment: some 20 received Ad26.COV2.S at low or high dose, single or two shots; about 5 received placebo; per-sample allocation not given. Samples analyzed were those drawn on day 63 after the first vaccine or placebo injection. Expressing Wuhan-strain SARS-CoV-2 spike, an Ad26 vector served as the vaccine. Concerning this clone itself: Antigen specificity is unknown.

Clones were sequenced by immunoSEQ multiplex PCR, and TCRdb holds only the in-frame ones, with some missing. The sample yields over 300,000 clones, about four fifths seen once. J was trimmed by 0 bases and V by 0 bases; bases with no gene match: 12. CDR1 is MGHRA, CDR2 YSYEKL, per germline. The CDR3 spans 21 residues. The rearrangement uses TRBV4-1 and TRBJ2-1, with 12 positions matching TRBD2. This specimen was peripheral blood, taken in a trial of Ad26.COV2.S vaccine versus placebo. This clonotype was sampled from a person aged 18-60 years who received the Ad26.COV2.S COVID-19 vaccine or a placebo. The CDR3 protein is CASSQDHLLAGGLSSYNEQFF. As DNA, the CDR3 is TGCGCCAGCAGCCAAGATCATCTTCTAGCGGGAGGGCTGAGCTCCTACAATGAGCAGTTCTTC.